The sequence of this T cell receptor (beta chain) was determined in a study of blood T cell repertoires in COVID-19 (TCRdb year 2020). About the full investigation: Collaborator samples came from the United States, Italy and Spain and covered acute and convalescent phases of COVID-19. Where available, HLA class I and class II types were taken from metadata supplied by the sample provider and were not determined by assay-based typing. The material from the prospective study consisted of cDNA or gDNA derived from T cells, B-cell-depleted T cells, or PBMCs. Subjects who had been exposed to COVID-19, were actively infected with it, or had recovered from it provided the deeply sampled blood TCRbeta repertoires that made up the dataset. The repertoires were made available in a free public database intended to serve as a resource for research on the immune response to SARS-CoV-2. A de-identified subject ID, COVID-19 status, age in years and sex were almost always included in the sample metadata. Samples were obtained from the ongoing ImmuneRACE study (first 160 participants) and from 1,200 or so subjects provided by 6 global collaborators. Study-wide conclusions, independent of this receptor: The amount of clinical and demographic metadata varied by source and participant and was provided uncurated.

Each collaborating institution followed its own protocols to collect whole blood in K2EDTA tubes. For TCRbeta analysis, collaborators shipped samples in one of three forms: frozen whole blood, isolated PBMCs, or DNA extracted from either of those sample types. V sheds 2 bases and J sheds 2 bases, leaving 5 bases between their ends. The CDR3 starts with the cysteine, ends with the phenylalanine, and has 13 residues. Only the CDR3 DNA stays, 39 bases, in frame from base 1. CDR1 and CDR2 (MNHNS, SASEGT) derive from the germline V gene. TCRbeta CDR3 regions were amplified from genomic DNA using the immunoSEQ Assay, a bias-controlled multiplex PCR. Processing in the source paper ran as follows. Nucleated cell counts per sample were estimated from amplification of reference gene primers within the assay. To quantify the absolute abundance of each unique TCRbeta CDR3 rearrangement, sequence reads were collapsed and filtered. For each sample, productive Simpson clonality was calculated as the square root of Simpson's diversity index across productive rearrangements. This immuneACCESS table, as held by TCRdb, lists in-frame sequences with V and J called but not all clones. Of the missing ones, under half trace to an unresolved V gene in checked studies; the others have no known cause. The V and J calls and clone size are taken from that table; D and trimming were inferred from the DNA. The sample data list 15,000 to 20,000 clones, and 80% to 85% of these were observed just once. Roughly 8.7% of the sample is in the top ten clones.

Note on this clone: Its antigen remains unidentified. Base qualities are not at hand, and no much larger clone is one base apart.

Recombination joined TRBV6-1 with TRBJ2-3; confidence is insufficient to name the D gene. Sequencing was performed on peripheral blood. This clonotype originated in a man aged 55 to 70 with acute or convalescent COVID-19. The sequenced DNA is TGTGCCAGCAGTGAATACTTCACAGATACGCAGTATTTT. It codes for CASSEYFTDTQYF.